The rows below give T cell receptor beta chains drawn from one sample of a study of human T cells and chemical hapten exposure. In TCRdb, the RACE reads were re-called with MiXCR into one record per CDR3 protein. The table has more than 250,000 distinct CDR3 sequences, approximately 8.6% seen once. Material: whole blood, obtained in connection with sensitization to the hapten diphenylcyclopropenone (DPC). The receptors stem from a woman aged 40 to 50 with alopecia areata. Some clones in this sample may be carry-over from other donors' samples. CDR3s leave out the opening cysteine and the closing phenylalanine or tryptophan. D genes are given only for firm matches.

d_gene: .
j_gene: TRBJ1-2
v_gene: TRBV28
CDR3aa: ASSQAQGNYGYT

d_gene: .
j_gene: TRBJ1-1
v_gene: TRBV21-1
CDR3aa: ASSRFKPGPRGRNTEAF

d_gene: .
j_gene: TRBJ2-1
v_gene: TRBV20-1
CDR3aa: SAHTQGGGF

d_gene: .
j_gene: TRBJ1-5
v_gene: TRBV24-1
CDR3aa: ATSDADQPQH

d_gene: TRBD2
j_gene: TRBJ2-1
v_gene: TRBV6-2/TRBV6-3
CDR3aa: ASSFSGRENEQF

d_gene: TRBD2
j_gene: TRBJ2-5
v_gene: TRBV6-5
CDR3aa: ASSRAGGGQETQY

d_gene: .
j_gene: TRBJ2-1
v_gene: TRBV7-2
CDR3aa: ASSLPLYHEQF

d_gene: TRBD1
j_gene: TRBJ2-2
v_gene: TRBV10-3
CDR3aa: AIRGTGGTGELF

d_gene: .
j_gene: TRBJ2-1
v_gene: TRBV4-3
CDR3aa: ASSQRSSPYNEQF

d_gene: TRBD2
j_gene: TRBJ2-1
v_gene: TRBV28
CDR3aa: ASRTGTSVRSEQF

d_gene: TRBD2
j_gene: TRBJ2-5
v_gene: TRBV11-1
CDR3aa: ASSFVGLAGGEETQY

d_gene: TRBD2
j_gene: TRBJ2-7
v_gene: TRBV20-1
CDR3aa: SARVTSGKYEQY

d_gene: .
j_gene: TRBJ1-1
v_gene: TRBV20-1
CDR3aa: SARVGQNTEAF

d_gene: .
j_gene: TRBJ2-3
v_gene: TRBV6-4
CDR3aa: ASSEDSSTDTQY

d_gene: .
j_gene: TRBJ2-3
v_gene: TRBV28
CDR3aa: ASSLRDTDTQY

d_gene: TRBD2
j_gene: TRBJ2-3
v_gene: TRBV2
CDR3aa: ASSPGTSGRRTDTQY

d_gene: .
j_gene: TRBJ1-2
v_gene: TRBV7-9
CDR3aa: ASSLGAARGYT

d_gene: TRBD1
j_gene: TRBJ2-1
v_gene: TRBV15
CDR3aa: ATSREGTGIDEQF

d_gene: TRBD2
j_gene: TRBJ2-2
v_gene: TRBV5-1
CDR3aa: ASSLSGNRAGELF

d_gene: .
j_gene: TRBJ2-2
v_gene: TRBV4-1
CDR3aa: ASSQARSNTGELF

d_gene: TRBD2
j_gene: TRBJ2-1
v_gene: TRBV7-2
CDR3aa: ASSLVRRLAGGPGEQF

d_gene: TRBD2
j_gene: TRBJ2-1
v_gene: TRBV11-2
CDR3aa: ASSLGSSGRAGQF

d_gene: .
j_gene: TRBJ2-3
v_gene: TRBV11-3
CDR3aa: ASSRDSVDTQY

d_gene: .
j_gene: TRBJ2-7
v_gene: TRBV6-2/TRBV6-3
CDR3aa: ASLDRLYEQY

d_gene: TRBD1
j_gene: TRBJ1-1
v_gene: TRBV5-1
CDR3aa: ASSWQQGASEAF

d_gene: .
j_gene: TRBJ2-2
v_gene: TRBV20-1
CDR3aa: SASVGRNTGELF

d_gene: .
j_gene: TRBJ2-3
v_gene: TRBV10-3
CDR3aa: AISESPTGEGTQY

d_gene: TRBD2
j_gene: TRBJ2-1
v_gene: TRBV11-1
CDR3aa: ASSPLAGLGRNEQF

d_gene: TRBD1
j_gene: TRBJ2-7
v_gene: TRBV6-5
CDR3aa: ASRSRDRAYEQY

d_gene: TRBD2
j_gene: TRBJ2-2
v_gene: TRBV4-3
CDR3aa: ASSQGTSGGTGELF

d_gene: .
j_gene: TRBJ1-5
v_gene: TRBV20-1
CDR3aa: SARAQQAASQPQH

d_gene: .
j_gene: TRBJ2-2
v_gene: TRBV10-3
CDR3aa: AISDRTLNPELF

d_gene: TRBD2
j_gene: TRBJ2-1
v_gene: TRBV28
CDR3aa: ASSLWVSGVLNEQF

d_gene: .
j_gene: TRBJ2-5
v_gene: TRBV5-1
CDR3aa: ASSYMAGGQQETQY

d_gene: .
j_gene: TRBJ2-7
v_gene: TRBV7-9
CDR3aa: ASSEGNGRHEQY

d_gene: TRBD1
j_gene: TRBJ2-2
v_gene: TRBV10-3
CDR3aa: ATRQGAMNTGELF

d_gene: .
j_gene: TRBJ2-1
v_gene: TRBV28
CDR3aa: ASKTGTGGSSPYNEQF

d_gene: .
j_gene: TRBJ2-7
v_gene: TRBV6-2/TRBV6-3
CDR3aa: ASSWPSRSDEQY

d_gene: .
j_gene: TRBJ2-5
v_gene: TRBV6-2/TRBV6-3
CDR3aa: ASETLETQY

d_gene: TRBD1
j_gene: TRBJ2-5
v_gene: TRBV30
CDR3aa: AWSVTGGETQY

d_gene: .
j_gene: TRBJ1-2
v_gene: TRBV12-3/TRBV12-4
CDR3aa: ASRLQIGYT

d_gene: .
j_gene: TRBJ2-7
v_gene: TRBV6-2/TRBV6-3
CDR3aa: ASSSGDTEGEQY

d_gene: TRBD2
j_gene: TRBJ2-3
v_gene: TRBV6-2/TRBV6-3
CDR3aa: ASSYERETTKTDTQY

d_gene: .
j_gene: TRBJ1-6
v_gene: TRBV27
CDR3aa: ASRFEVSSYNSPLH

d_gene: TRBD1
j_gene: TRBJ1-2
v_gene: TRBV7-9
CDR3aa: ASSLVAGQGGGYT

d_gene: .
j_gene: TRBJ2-2
v_gene: TRBV7-8
CDR3aa: ASSLARAQNTGELF

d_gene: .
j_gene: TRBJ2-2
v_gene: TRBV29-1
CDR3aa: SVDGGTGELF

d_gene: TRBD1
j_gene: TRBJ1-6
v_gene: TRBV15
CDR3aa: ATSGRQGRNSPLH

d_gene: .
j_gene: TRBJ1-5
v_gene: TRBV28
CDR3aa: ASSLRDGLSRPQH

d_gene: TRBD1
j_gene: TRBJ2-1
v_gene: TRBV7-2
CDR3aa: ASSSGQALLNYNEQF